A single sample is the source of the 30 T cell receptor beta chains below, sequenced in a study of memory CD4+ T cells and cytomegalovirus serostatus. Sequencing was performed with immunoSEQ multiplex PCR; in TCRdb, only in-frame clones are kept and a portion is missing. Of 60,000 to 75,000 clones detected, 80% appear once; the ten largest clones hold 0.5% to 0.55%. The sort gate was single viable CD3+CD4+CD8-CD45RO+ cells for memory CD4+ T cells. Sequencing was carried out using memory CD4+ T cells from blood. The receptors originated from an adult in good health and CMV-seronegative. Some clones in this sample may be carry-over from other donors' samples.

This chain links TRBV7-8 with TRBJ2-1; no reliable D call. Germline V gene lookup returns CDR1 SGHVS and CDR2 FQNEAQ. The germline V and J ends were trimmed by 3 bases and 8 bases, with 14 bases remaining between them. The CDR3 contains 14 residues. The CDR3 DNA reads TGTGCCAGCAGCTTTTGGGGTCTCTTGGATGAGCAGTTCTTC. It specifies CASSFWGLLDEQFF.

This chain uses TRBV5-4 with TRBJ2-5; 8 positions match TRBD2. This CDR3 is 14 amino acids long. J gave up 5 bases and V 4 bases, and 7 bases lay outside the gene matches. The V gene's germline CDR1 is SGHNT and CDR2 YYREEE (reference sequence). This CDR3 reads CASSPGRAGETQYF. The DNA for the CDR3 is TGTGCCAGCAGCCCCGGGAGGGCGGGTGAGACCCAGTACTTC. Full variable domain (outside the CDR3, taken from reference TRBV5-4 and TRBJ2-5): ETGVTQSPTHLIKTRGQQVTLRCSSQSGHNTVSWYQQALGQGPQFIFQYYREEENGRGNFPPRFSGLQFPNYSSELNVNALELDDSALYLCASSPGRAGETQYFGPGTRLLVL.

The CDR3 nucleotides read TGTGCCAGCAGCAAACTCACTAGCCACTACGAGCAGTACTTC. Its protein product is CASSKLTSHYEQYF. The chain recombines TRBV21-1 with TRBJ2-7; the D call TRBD2 from the table was never checked on the DNA. TRBV21-1 is classified as a pseudogene. This CDR3 is 14 amino acids long.

The chain couples TRBV4-3 to TRBJ1-1; D is perhaps TRBD1 (6 bases). The CDR3 has 14 amino acids. Trimming left V 4 bases short and J 1 base short, with 10 bases between. Germline V gives CDR1 LGHNA, CDR2 YSLEER. The CDR3 region has the DNA TGCGCCAGCAGCCCCGGACAGACGAACACTGAAGCTTTCTTT. Its protein is CASSPGQTNTEAFF.

J is TRBJ2-2 and V is TRBV19, with D perhaps TRBD2 (6 bases). In germline, CDR1 is LNHDA, CDR2 SQIVND (reference sequence). The CDR3 extends over 16 amino acids. With 8 bases removed from V and 7 bases from J, the gap between germline ends came to 23 bases. The CDR3 DNA follows: TGTGCCAGTCGAGCAGCGGGCGCCCCGGTTAGCGGGGAGCTGTTTTTT. Translating it yields CASRAAGAPVSGELFF.

This rearrangement joins TRBV7-2 to TRBJ2-3, with TRBD1 identical over 7 bases. V dropped 4 bases and J dropped 2; count of bases not matched to a gene: 3. CDR3 length: 14 residues. The germline gives CDR1 SGHTA, CDR2 FQGNSA. In DNA form, the CDR3 reads TGTGCCAGCAGCTCGGGACAGTACACAGATACGCAGTATTTT. This gives the protein CASSSGQYTDTQYF.

The chain carries TRBV30 and TRBJ2-1; 8 positions match TRBD2. In germline, CDR1 is GTSNPN, CDR2 SVGIG (reference sequence). The CDR3 consists of 13 residues. Trimming took 2 bases from V and 10 from J; bases not matched to a gene: 7. The DNA for the CDR3 is TGTGCCTGGAGTTCAGGTAGCGGGACCGAGCAGTTCTTC. Encoded protein: CAWSSGSGTEQFF.

The DNA of the CDR3 is TGTGCCAGCAGTGAATCGAGGACTAGCGGGGTAGAGACCCAGTACTTC. Protein: CASSESRTSGVETQYF. This chain connects TRBV25-1 to TRBJ2-5; 12 bases are a match to TRBD2. The V gene end was trimmed by 1 base and the J gene end by 4 bases; junction bases not matched to a gene: 4. The CDR3 is 16 residues long. CDR1 and CDR2 (germline): MGHDK, SYGVNS.

The rearrangement links TRBV5-4 to TRBJ2-3, with 11 bases identical to TRBD2. Looked up from germline, CDR1 is SGHNT and CDR2 is YYREEE (reference sequence). The CDR3 extends over 15 amino acids. The J segment lost 4 bases and the V segment lost 4 bases, leaving 5 bases of the junction unmatched. This chain's CDR3 is CASSHPLAGADTQYF. The CDR3 DNA sequence: TGTGCCAGCAGCCACCCACTAGCGGGAGCAGATACGCAGTATTTT.

DNA for the CDR3: TGTGCCAGTAGTATCGACATCGATGGCGGGGGGGGCGATACGCAGTATTTT. Its translation is CASSIDIDGGGGDTQYF. The rearrangement joins TRBV19 to TRBJ2-3, with 9 bases aligning to TRBD2. Germline CDR1 and CDR2: LNHDA and SQIVND (reference sequence). The CDR3 loop spans 17 amino acids. V lost 3 bases, J lost 6 bases, and 13 bases stayed unmatched.

The chain is built from TRBV10-2 and TRBJ2-7; D is tentatively TRBD1 or TRBD2 (5 bases each). CDR1 is WSHSY and CDR2 is SAAADI in the germline V gene. Between the trimmed V and J ends, which lost 6 bases and 2 bases, there was a span of 14 bases. CDR3 length: 14 residues. The CDR3 DNA follows: TGCGCCAGCAGAGGGACCGAGCTTGCCTACGAGCAGTACTTC. Encoded protein: CASRGTELAYEQYF.

The chain employs TRBV7-2 and TRBJ2-1, with D possibly being TRBD2 (5 bases). V was clipped by 3 bases and J by 9 bases, with 9 bases between them. Germline values: CDR1 SGHTA, CDR2 FQGNSA. The CDR3 runs 12 residues. CDR3 sequence reads: CASSFDAGEQFF. In DNA, the CDR3 is TGTGCCAGCAGCTTCGACGCGGGTGAGCAGTTCTTC.

This chain joins TRBV18 and TRBJ1-1, with D hard to call. CDR3 length equals 14 residues. The germline CDR1 and CDR2 sequences are KGHSH and LQKENI. V shed 2 bases and J shed 4 bases, with 11 bases lying between them. The DNA for the CDR3 is TGTGCCAGCTCACCAGAGATACAGACCACTGAAGCTTTCTTT. Translation gives CASSPEIQTTEAFF. Based on the CDR3 plus reference TRBV18 and TRBJ1-1, the full variable domain is NAGVMQNPRHLVRRRGQEARLRCSPMKGHSHVYWYRQLPEEGLKFMVYLQKENIIDESGMPKERFSAEFPKEGPSILRIQQVVRGDSAAYFCASSPEIQTTEAFFGQGTRLTVV.

The V and J genes are TRBV7-9 and TRBJ1-2, with 7 bases aligning to TRBD1. Germline values: CDR1 SEHNR, CDR2 FQNEAQ (reference sequence). V shed 5 bases, J shed 2 bases, and the junction held 2 bases outside the gene matches. The CDR3 contains 13 residues. CDR3 loop: CASSPGQNYGYTF. Written as DNA, the CDR3 is TGTGCCAGCAGCCCGGGACAGAACTATGGCTACACCTTC.

The chain recombines TRBV4-1 with TRBJ2-2; D perhaps matches TRBD1 (6 bases). Germline loops: CDR1 MGHRA, CDR2 YSYEKL. Deletions cut 6 bases from V and 9 bases from J, with 20 bases between. This CDR3 comprises 15 residues. This chain's CDR3 is CASSPDGQSARELFF. The CDR3 DNA reads as TGCGCCAGCAGTCCAGATGGACAGTCCGCGAGGGAGCTGTTTTTT.

The chain joins TRBV9 to TRBJ1-1; tentative D call: TRBD1 (6 bases). CDR3 size: 13 residues. Germline V lookup: CDR1 SGDLS, CDR2 YYNGEE. V lost 4 bases and J 4 bases, leaving 11 bases between the germline ends. The CDR3 region has the DNA TGTGCCAGCAGCCAACAGGGTGCCACTGAAGCTTTCTTT. It translates to CASSQQGATEAFF.

This clone was seen just once. This rearrangement joins TRBV18 to TRBJ1-1, with a weak D call TRBD1 (5 bases). Germline lookup yields CDR1 KGHSH and CDR2 LQKENI. V dropped 2 bases and J dropped 1 base, with 8 bases sitting between them. The CDR3 extends over 14 amino acids. CDR3 DNA sequence: TGTGCCAGCTCACCAAATCAGGGGAACACTGAAGCTTTCTTT. Translating gives CASSPNQGNTEAFF. Using reference TRBV18 and TRBJ1-1 for the parts outside the CDR3, the full variable domain is NAGVMQNPRHLVRRRGQEARLRCSPMKGHSHVYWYRQLPEEGLKFMVYLQKENIIDESGMPKERFSAEFPKEGPSILRIQQVVRGDSAAYFCASSPNQGNTEAFFGQGTRLTVV.

The V call is TRBV7-3, the J call TRBJ2-5, with 9 bases that match TRBD2. The CDR3 loop spans 15 amino acids. V dropped 2 bases and J dropped 2; count of bases not matched to a gene: 3. Germline CDR1 is SGHTA and CDR2 is FQGTGA. In DNA, the CDR3 is TGTGCCAGCAGCTTAGGGCTAGCGGGACAAGAGACCCAGTACTTC. This codes for CASSLGLAGQETQYF.

The chain is built from TRBV27 and TRBJ2-7; 9 nucleotides match TRBD1. The CDR3 runs to 14 residues. Trimming removed 4 bases from V and 6 bases from J; junction bases left unmatched: 7. Germline loops: CDR1 MNHEY, CDR2 SMNVEV (reference sequence). The chain's CDR3 is CASSSLGQGGEQYF. The CDR3 DNA follows: TGTGCCAGCAGTTCCTTGGGACAGGGCGGCGAGCAGTACTTC.

V gene TRBV5-1 combines with J gene TRBJ2-5; 7 nucleotides line up with TRBD2. The V and J ends lost 0 bases and 5 bases, in that order; junction bases with no gene match: 10. CDR1 is SGHRS, CDR2 YFSETQ, per germline. This CDR3 is built from 16 residues. The CDR3 region is CASSLVVAGRAETQYF. DNA of the CDR3: TGCGCCAGCAGCTTGGTGGTAGCGGGTCGGGCGGAGACCCAGTACTTC.

This chain uses TRBV29-1 with TRBJ1-1, with D unclear. CDR1 is SQVTM, CDR2 ANQGSEA, per germline. V lost 3 bases and J 0 bases, leaving 11 bases between the germline ends. The CDR3 loop spans 14 amino acids. The CDR3 DNA is TGCAGCGTTGATCAAAGGACGGTGAACACTGAAGCTTTCTTT. Protein product: CSVDQRTVNTEAFF. Based on the CDR3 plus reference TRBV29-1 and TRBJ1-1, the full variable domain is SAVISQKPSRDICQRGTSLTIQCQVDSQVTMMFWYRQQPGQSLTLIATANQGSEATYESGFVIDKFPISRPNLTFSTLTVSNMSPEDSSIYLCSVDQRTVNTEAFFGQGTRLTVV.

This clone was detected once. The chain employs TRBV9 and TRBJ2-5, with 7 bases that match TRBD1. Germline-derived CDR1 and CDR2 are SGDLS and YYNGEE. The CDR3 is 14 residues long. With V trimmed by 2 bases and J by 5 bases, 6 bases remained unmatched. The chain's CDR3 is CASSVQGGMETQYF. DNA for the CDR3: TGTGCCAGCAGCGTTCAAGGGGGCATGGAGACCCAGTACTTC.

The chain uses TRBV7-3 and TRBJ2-2, with 7 bases aligning to TRBD2. Germline CDR1 is SGHTA and CDR2 is FQGTGA. V shed 2 bases, J shed 4 bases, and the junction held 4 bases outside the gene matches. The CDR3 is 15 amino acids. In nucleotides, the CDR3 is TGTGCCAGCAGCTTAGGCGGGAGAGGCACCGGGGAGCTGTTTTTT. Encoded protein: CASSLGGRGTGELFF.

V usage is TRBV4-1 and J usage is TRBJ1-1; no firm D call. Trimming pared 2 bases from V and 1 base from J, leaving 14 bases between. There are 16 residues in the CDR3. The germline gives CDR1 MGHRA, CDR2 YSYEKL. The CDR3 coding sequence is TGCGCCAGCAGCCAACCCGCTGGACCTCCGAACACTGAAGCTTTCTTT. This sequence encodes CASSQPAGPPNTEAFF.

The J gene is TRBJ1-1, the V gene TRBV9; a possible D gene is TRBD1 (6 bases). CDR3 length: 14 residues. CDR1 SGDLS and CDR2 YYNGEE come from the germline V gene. V shed 4 bases and J shed 5 bases, with 15 bases lying between them. CDR3 protein: CASSPTGSETEAFF. For the CDR3, the DNA is TGTGCCAGCAGCCCAACAGGGTCGGAAACTGAAGCTTTCTTT.

The chain links TRBV6-1 to TRBJ2-5, with 11 positions matching TRBD1. The last part of the DNA fits TRBJ2-7 better; the J call may be wrong. The CDR3 length is 14 residues. CDR1 and CDR2 from the germline V gene are MNHNS and SASEGT. Written as DNA, the CDR3 is TGTGCCAGCAGGGGGGGACAGGGGGCCTACGAGCAGTACTTC. Translated, it gives CASRGGQGAYEQYF.

The J gene is TRBJ2-5, the V gene TRBV11-2; 8 nucleotides line up with TRBD2. J gave up 8 bases and V 5 bases, and 4 bases lay outside the gene matches. Per germline, CDR1 SGHAT and CDR2 FQNNGV. This CDR3 spans 12 amino acids. CDR3 nucleotides: TGTGCCAGCAGCCCGGGAGGGGGAACCCAGTACTTC. Translated, it gives CASSPGGGTQYF.

The chain joins TRBV18 to TRBJ2-6; the D gene is possibly TRBD1 (5 bases). V lost 2 bases to trimming and J lost 1 base, with 18 bases between them. The CDR3 consists of 19 residues. The V gene's germline CDR1 is KGHSH and CDR2 LQKENI. The CDR3 reads CASSPISGNIGSGANVLTF. CDR3 nucleotides: TGTGCCAGCTCACCAATCTCAGGGAACATTGGGTCTGGGGCCAACGTCCTGACTTTC.

The sample holds a few counts of this clone. This chain uses TRBV5-5 with TRBJ1-3; D is unresolved. The V gene's germline CDR1 is SGHKS and CDR2 YYEKEE (reference sequence). V lost 2 bases and J lost 0, with 12 bases in between. The CDR3 spans 16 residues. The chain's CDR3 is CASSFGRTYSGNTIYF. CDR3 DNA sequence: TGTGCCAGCAGCTTTGGCAGGACCTACTCTGGAAACACCATATATTTT.

The CDR3 nucleotides are TGCGCCAGCAGCTTGGCGGGACAGTTTGGCTACACCTTC. It encodes CASSLAGQFGYTF. V gene TRBV5-1 combines with J gene TRBJ1-2, with 7 bases that match TRBD1. In germline, CDR1 is SGHRS, CDR2 YFSETQ. V shed 0 bases and J 7 bases; nucleotides not matched to a gene: 3. This CDR3 contains 13 residues.